This TCR beta chain was sequenced for a study of CD8+ T cells in alopecia areata. As to treatment: oral pan-JAK inhibitor, 5-10 mg twice daily. The investigators collected lesional scalp punch biopsies and peripheral blood from alopecia areata patients. Once RNA had been extracted, it was reverse transcribed into cDNA to act as the sequencing template. Assay used: immunoSEQ multiplex PCR; TCRdb lists only in-frame clones, some missing. This sample has 200,000 to 250,000 clones, with 64% found just once. Study outcomes and limitations: Within the top 100, expanded CD8+ clones significantly decreased with tofacitinib, as did scalp clonality.

Worth noting for this clone: What it recognizes is unknown.

This CDR3 region has 13 residues. Germline-derived CDR1 and CDR2 are SNHLY and FYNNEI. V was pared by 4 bases and J by 4 bases, with 10 bases between. The rearrangement joins TRBV2 to TRBJ1-2, with D uncertain. The receptor's source is a human donor with alopecia areata. The starting material was CD4+ T cells sorted from blood, obtained at week 4, from a patient treated with tofacitinib. The CDR3 loop reads CASSVLTVYGYTF. In DNA form, the CDR3 reads TGTGCCAGCAGTGTTTTAACAGTCTATGGCTACACCTTC.